A single sample gave rise to the 22 T cell receptor beta chains below, sequenced in a study of blood T cell repertoires in COVID-19. The data were produced by immunoSEQ multiplex PCR, yet TCRdb's version contains in-frame clones alone and is incomplete. The data contain about 81,000 clones, more than 80% of them singletons. The sequenced sample consisted of peripheral blood. Every receptor here comes from a human donor in a cohort sampled during active COVID-19.

The rearrangement links TRBV28 to TRBJ2-7; no clear D gene. Germline lookup yields CDR1 MDHEN and CDR2 SYDVKM. The CDR3 loop spans 14 amino acids. With 2 bases removed from V and 0 bases from J, the gap between germline ends came to 8 bases. CDR3 protein: CASSLARSSYEQYF. CDR3 sequence (DNA): TGTGCCAGCAGTTTAGCCCGCAGCTCCTACGAGCAGTACTTC.

J is TRBJ1-1 and V is TRBV10-1; TRBD1 is a possible D gene (5 bases). The CDR3 runs to 15 residues. CDR1 and CDR2 from the germline V gene are WNHNN and SYGVQD (reference sequence). V shed 10 bases and J shed 1 base, with 19 bases lying between them. DNA for the CDR3: TGCGCCATCAGGGCAGGGAGGATTGGGAACACTGAAGCTTTCTTT. Residues: CAIRAGRIGNTEAFF.

This clone occurred once. The CDR3 reads CASRWTGAYEQYF. The CDR3 coding sequence is TGTGCCAGCAGGTGGACAGGGGCCTACGAGCAGTACTTC. The V gene is TRBV6-5, the J gene TRBJ2-7, with 9 bases lining up with TRBD1. Germline values: CDR1 MNHEY, CDR2 SVGAGI. Trimming removed 6 bases from V and 2 bases from J; junction bases left unmatched: 2. This CDR3 is built from 13 residues.

This chain connects TRBV15 to TRBJ1-4, with D unclear. CDR3 length: 16 amino acids. Deletions cut 0 bases from V and 0 bases from J, with 8 bases between. Germline V gene lookup returns CDR1 LNHNV and CDR2 YYDKDF (reference sequence). CDR3 nucleotide sequence: TGTGCCACCAGCAGAGATCGGCAGGCAACTAATGAAAAACTGTTTTTT. Its translation is CATSRDRQATNEKLFF. The variable domain in full, completed from reference TRBV15 and TRBJ1-4, reads DAMVIQNPRYQVTQFGKPVTLSCSQTLNHNVMYWYQQKSSQAPKLLFHYYDKDFNNEADTPDNFQSRRPNTSFCFLDIRSPGLGDTAMYLCATSRDRQATNEKLFFGSGTQLSVL.

The rearrangement joins TRBV7-9 to TRBJ2-2; 11 nucleotides match TRBD2. This CDR3 region has 19 residues. V shed 4 bases and J 3 bases; nucleotides not matched to a gene: 13. Germline values: CDR1 SEHNR, CDR2 FQNEAQ (reference sequence). CDR3 DNA sequence: TGTGCCAGCAGCTGGGTACTAGCGGGGGTCGGCCTCGACACCGGGGAGCTGTTTTTT. This gives the protein CASSWVLAGVGLDTGELFF.

This clone was seen a single time. This chain connects TRBV3-1 (or the pseudogene TRBV3-2) to TRBJ1-6; tentative D call: TRBD1 (6 bases). V shed 1 base and J shed 4 bases, with 11 bases lying between them. CDR3 length: 16 residues. CDR1 and CDR2 from the germline V gene are LGHDT and YNNKEL (reference sequence). CDR3 nucleotides: TGTGCCAGCAGCCAAGCCTGGACAGCATATAATTCACCCCTCCACTTT. It encodes CASSQAWTAYNSPLHF.

This chain joins TRBV27 and TRBJ1-2; D is undetermined. There are 16 residues in the CDR3. V was clipped by 0 bases and J by 0 bases, with 11 bases between them. Per the germline V gene, CDR1 is MNHEY and CDR2 is SMNVEV (reference sequence). CDR3 sequence reads: CASSLSAMIANYGYTF. CDR3 in DNA: TGTGCCAGCAGTTTATCAGCAATGATAGCTAACTATGGCTACACCTTC.

This chain links TRBV10-2 with TRBJ2-7; 9 positions agree with TRBD1. Germline-derived CDR1 and CDR2 are WSHSY and SAAADI. CDR3 length: 15 residues. The junction had 11 bases not matched to a gene; V was cut back by 4 bases and J by 7 bases. The DNA of the CDR3 is TGCGCCAGCAGTGGTGTAGGGACAGGGAGTCGGGAGCAGTACTTC. Its protein product is CASSGVGTGSREQYF.

V and J are TRBV28 and TRBJ2-7, with D perhaps matching TRBD1 (6 bases). Germline CDR1 is MDHEN and CDR2 is SYDVKM. The CDR3 extends over 14 amino acids. The V end lost 6 bases, the J end lost 12 bases, and 24 bases lay between the germline ends. The CDR3 DNA reads as TGTGCCAGCAGAAGGGTTGGTGGTTCTGGACAGTTGTACTTC. Its protein product is CASRRVGGSGQLYF.

The chain uses TRBV28 and TRBJ2-1; the match to TRBD2 covers 11 bases. V lost 4 bases, J lost 3 bases, and 5 bases stayed unmatched. CDR3 length: 16 residues. The germline CDR1 and CDR2 sequences are MDHEN and SYDVKM. The CDR3 sequence: CASSSRLAGIYNEQFF. The CDR3 coding sequence is TGTGCCAGCAGTTCGAGACTAGCGGGGATCTACAATGAGCAGTTCTTC.

The sample holds a few counts of this clone. J is TRBJ1-6 and V is TRBV5-1, with TRBD1 matching 8 bases. Germline loops: CDR1 SGHRS, CDR2 YFSETQ. J was trimmed by 7 bases and V by 3 bases; bases with no gene match: 3. The CDR3 totals 14 residues. Written as DNA, the CDR3 is TGCGCCAGCAGCTATAGGACAGGGAATTCACCCCTCCACTTT. Translation: CASSYRTGNSPLHF.

The chain recombines TRBV12-3 or TRBV12-4 with TRBJ2-7, with D possibly matching TRBD2 (6 bases). CDR3 length equals 13 residues. Between the trimmed V and J ends, which lost 5 bases and 3 bases, there was a span of 11 bases. This chain's CDR3 is CASSPRDFYEQYF. CDR3 DNA: TGTGCCAGCAGTCCCCGGGACTTCTACGAGCAGTACTTC.

The chain uses TRBV28 and TRBJ1-4; D gene uncertain. V shed 6 bases and J shed 6 bases, with 17 bases lying between them. The CDR3 runs 15 residues. Germline-derived CDR1 and CDR2 are MDHEN and SYDVKM. CDR3 protein: CASSPVGGADEKLFF. The CDR3 DNA follows: TGTGCCAGCAGCCCGGTCGGTGGAGCTGATGAAAAACTGTTTTTT. Full variable domain (remainder filled in from reference TRBV28 and TRBJ1-4): DVKVTQSSRYLVKRTGEKVFLECVQDMDHENMFWYRQDPGLGLRLIYFSYDVKMKEKGDIPEGYSVSREKKERFSLILESASTNQTSMYLCASSPVGGADEKLFFGSGTQLSVL.

This chain connects TRBV10-3 to TRBJ1-1; weak D call: TRBD1 (6 bases). Germline values: CDR1 ENHRY, CDR2 SYGVKD. Trimming shortened V by 7 bases and J by 3 bases, and 12 bases separated the two germline ends. The CDR3 runs to 13 residues. In DNA, the CDR3 is TGTGCCATCACCCGACAGGTTGACACTGAAGCTTTCTTT. It translates to CAITRQVDTEAFF.

The J gene is TRBJ2-1, the V gene TRBV15, with 7 nucleotides matching TRBD2. The V gene end was trimmed by 3 bases and the J gene end by 2 bases; junction bases not matched to a gene: 7. CDR1 is LNHNV and CDR2 is YYDKDF in the germline V gene (reference sequence). This CDR3 spans 16 amino acids. The CDR3 DNA sequence: TGTGCCACCAGCAGTGACTTGACTAGCCCCTACAATGAGCAGTTCTTC. Its translation is CATSSDLTSPYNEQFF.

The V and J genes are TRBV7-3 and TRBJ2-3; D call uncertain. The CDR3 is 14 amino acids. Germline loops: CDR1 SGHTA, CDR2 FQGTGA. V lost 2 bases and J lost 1, with 7 bases in between. The CDR3 nucleotides are TGTGCCAGCAGCTTAGCCCCAGGCACAGATACGCAGTATTTT. Protein product: CASSLAPGTDTQYF.

In its sample, this clone was seen a few times. The V and J genes are TRBV14 and TRBJ2-5; D not resolved. V was trimmed by 0 bases and J by 7 bases, leaving 6 bases between them. CDR1 and CDR2 (germline): SGHDN, FVKESK. CDR3 length: 12 residues. In DNA, the CDR3 is TGTGCCAGCAGCCAAGACCCATCGACCCAGTACTTC. Amino acids: CASSQDPSTQYF.

The chain links TRBV6-5 to TRBJ2-1; the D is unclear. CDR1 is MNHEY, CDR2 SVGAGI, per germline. V lost 7 bases and J lost 5, with 12 bases in between. The CDR3 runs 13 residues. This CDR3 reads CASTQTANNEQFF. The CDR3 nucleotides read TGTGCCAGCACTCAAACAGCCAACAATGAGCAGTTCTTC.

The V and J genes are TRBV7-9 and TRBJ1-4; 7 positions agree with TRBD1. Germline CDR1 SEHNR, CDR2 FQNEAQ (reference sequence). V dropped 5 bases and J dropped 8; count of bases not matched to a gene: 5. This CDR3 region has 13 residues. The CDR3 loop reads CASSDRVGEKLFF. The CDR3 DNA reads TGTGCCAGCAGCGACAGGGTGGGCGAAAAACTGTTTTTT.

The CDR3 protein is CASRRTGSNEKLFF. For the CDR3, the DNA is TGTGCCAGCAGGCGGACAGGGAGTAATGAAAAACTGTTTTTT. The V gene is TRBV6-5, the J gene TRBJ1-4; 8 nucleotides line up with TRBD1. V shed 6 bases, J shed 4 bases, and the junction held 4 bases outside the gene matches. The germline gives CDR1 MNHEY, CDR2 SVGAGI. The CDR3 is made up of 14 amino acids.

The rearrangement uses TRBV4-2 and TRBJ1-5, with TRBD1 identical over 8 bases. V dropped 0 bases and J dropped 2; count of bases not matched to a gene: 12. The CDR3 has 19 amino acids. Germline V gene lookup returns CDR1 LGHNA and CDR2 YNFKEQ. The CDR3 sequence is CASSQDLGQGSFGNQPQHF. The DNA for the CDR3 is TGTGCCAGCAGCCAAGACCTTGGACAGGGAAGTTTTGGCAATCAGCCCCAGCATTTT.

This chain links TRBV4-2 with TRBJ2-7; a weak D match, TRBD2 (6 bases). The V end lost 0 bases, the J end lost 4 bases, and 13 bases lay between the germline ends. The CDR3 sequence is 15 residues long. The germline gives CDR1 LGHNA, CDR2 YNFKEQ. The CDR3 protein is CASSQDERVGYEQYF. The DNA for the CDR3 is TGTGCCAGCAGCCAAGACGAGCGGGTTGGGTACGAGCAGTACTTC.